This is a list of T cell receptor beta chains from one sample in a study of cytomegalovirus exposure and HLA in healthy donors. Sequenced by immunoSEQ multiplex PCR; TCRdb stores in-frame clones only, minus some. The sample lists approximately 140,000 clones, 73% seen once, with about 1.5% in the top ten. The sample was PBMCs. Every receptor here comes from a woman aged 18-29 years in good health and CMV-seronegative. The CDR3 runs from the conserved cysteine through the conserved F or W. The D gene is left open where the match is weak. Some rows mark clone size as missing; the rest say once, few, many or name a class of expanded clone.

>NA|NA|TRBV5-1|TRBJ1-4
CASSSLGANEKLFF
TGCGCCAGCAGCTCCCTCGGTGCAAATGAAAAACTGTTTTTT
>TRBD2|few|TRBV6-1|TRBJ2-3
CASSERISGSGDTQYF
TGTGCCAGCAGTGAACGGATTAGCGGGAGTGGAGATACGCAGTATTTT
>TRBD1|NA|TRBV7-9|TRBJ1-2
CASSFDRDGYTF
TGTGCCAGCAGCTTTGACAGGGATGGCTACACCTTC
>NA|NA|TRBV20-1|TRBJ1-1
CSAAGDTEAFF
TGCAGTGCGGCCGGGGACACTGAAGCTTTCTTT
>TRBD1|NA|TRBV10-3|TRBJ1-2
CATQDREASNYGYTF
TGTGCCACCCAGGACAGGGAAGCCTCTAACTATGGCTACACCTTC
>NA|NA|TRBV30|TRBJ1-1
CAWRDSPNTEAFF
TGTGCCTGGAGAGACAGCCCGAACACTGAAGCTTTCTTT
>NA|NA|TRBV5-1|TRBJ2-1
CASRSVAEQFF
TGCGCCAGCAGATCGGTCGCTGAGCAGTTCTTC
>NA|once|TRBV11-3|TRBJ1-1
CASSNQQGLGDTEAFF
TGTGCCAGCAGCAATCAACAGGGTCTGGGGGACACTGAAGCTTTCTTT
>TRBD1|few|TRBV6-5|TRBJ1-1
CASSYEGATTEAFF
TGTGCCAGCAGTTACGAGGGGGCGACCACTGAAGCTTTCTTT
>NA|NA|TRBV6-1|TRBJ2-7
CASRALGSLVYEQYF
TGTGCCAGCAGGGCCCTCGGGAGTCTGGTCTACGAGCAGTACTTC
>NA|NA|TRBV19|TRBJ2-1
CASSMGGLDREQFF
TGTGCCAGTAGTATGGGGGGGCTGGATCGTGAGCAGTTCTTC
>TRBD2|NA|TRBV5-6|TRBJ2-1
CASSLVVGRAYNEQFF
TGTGCCAGCAGCTTGGTGGTCGGGAGGGCCTACAATGAGCAGTTCTTC
>TRBD2|NA|TRBV2|TRBJ2-5
CASRMGGAQETQYF
TGTGCCAGCCGGATGGGAGGGGCCCAAGAGACCCAGTACTTC
>NA|NA|TRBV7-3|TRBJ1-1
CASSARMNTEAFF
TGTGCCAGCAGCGCCAGGATGAACACTGAAGCTTTCTTT
>NA|NA|TRBV11-3|TRBJ1-2
CASSLRAGTNYGYTF
TGTGCCAGCAGCTTAAGGGCCGGGACTAACTATGGCTACACCTTC
>TRBD1|NA|TRBV7-9|TRBJ1-1
CASSFRQGTAEAFF
TGTGCCAGCAGCTTCAGACAGGGTACGGCTGAAGCTTTCTTT
>TRBD1|NA|TRBV2|TRBJ2-2
CASRGGATGVNTGELFF
TGTGCCAGCAGAGGGGGTGCGACAGGGGTTAACACCGGGGAGCTGTTTTTT
>TRBD1|few|TRBV10-3|TRBJ1-1
CAISEGHPTGGTEAFF
TGTGCCATCAGTGAGGGCCACCCCACAGGGGGGACTGAAGCTTTCTTT
>NA|few|TRBV9|TRBJ2-2
CASSVARDSANTGELFF
TGTGCCAGCAGCGTAGCTAGGGACTCCGCGAACACCGGGGAGCTGTTTTTT
>TRBD2|NA|TRBV6-6|TRBJ2-5
CASSPPLADQETQYF
TGTGCCAGCAGTCCCCCACTAGCGGACCAAGAGACCCAGTACTTC
>NA|NA|TRBV5-1|TRBJ1-1
CASSPRVSWTEAFF
TGCGCCAGCAGCCCCAGGGTTAGCTGGACTGAAGCTTTCTTT
>NA|NA|TRBV19|TRBJ1-5
CASSIDGTTNQPQHF
TGTGCCAGTAGTATAGATGGGACAACAAATCAGCCCCAGCATTTT
>NA|NA|TRBV2|TRBJ1-5
CASSEWQGYQPQHF
TGTGCCAGCAGTGAATGGCAGGGGTATCAGCCCCAGCATTTT
>NA|NA|TRBV21-1|TRBJ2-2
CASSNLGQGAGELFF
TGTGCCAGCAGCAACCTCGGGCAGGGGGCCGGGGAGCTGTTTTTT
>TRBD1|few|TRBV19|TRBJ1-1
CASSMLARGSEAFF
TGTGCCAGTAGTATGTTAGCCAGGGGGAGTGAAGCTTTCTTT
>NA|NA|TRBV29-1|TRBJ1-1
CSVGAVEDRLNEAFF
TGCAGCGTTGGGGCAGTAGAGGACAGACTGAATGAAGCTTTCTTT
>NA|NA|TRBV4-2|TRBJ1-1
CASSQETEAFF
TGTGCCAGCAGCCAAGAAACAGAAGCTTTCTTT
>TRBD1|NA|TRBV5-1|TRBJ2-7
CASSLGQGTAQYF
TGCGCCAGCAGCTTGGGACAGGGAACCGCGCAGTACTTC
>TRBD1|NA|TRBV7-8|TRBJ2-7
CASSLQGQSYEQYF
TGTGCCAGCAGCTTACAGGGACAGTCCTACGAGCAGTACTTC
>TRBD1|NA|TRBV6-6|TRBJ2-5
CASSFRQGASQETQYF
TGTGCCAGCAGTTTCCGACAGGGGGCCTCCCAAGAGACCCAGTACTTC
>NA|NA|TRBV5-6|TRBJ2-4
CASSSELDWLVAKNIQYF
TGTGCCAGCAGCTCGGAGCTGGACTGGCTAGTCGCCAAAAACATTCAGTACTTC
>TRBD1|NA|TRBV19|TRBJ1-5
CASTNRGRGNQPQHF
TGTGCCAGTACCAACAGGGGGCGAGGCAATCAGCCCCAGCATTTT
>NA|NA|TRBV4-3|TRBJ2-6
CASSQTSYSSGANVLTF
TGCGCCAGCAGCCAAACCTCATATAGCTCTGGGGCCAACGTCCTGACTTTC
>TRBD1|NA|TRBV11-3|TRBJ1-5
CASSLDPGQGAAQPQHF
TGTGCCAGCAGCTTAGATCCGGGACAGGGGGCAGCTCAGCCCCAGCATTTT
>NA|NA|TRBV5-6|TRBJ1-4
CASSLKTQGFYEKLFF
TGTGCCAGCAGCTTGAAAACCCAGGGATTTTATGAAAAACTGTTTTTT
>NA|NA|TRBV6-5|TRBJ1-2
CASSYDKSRGYTF
TGTGCCAGCAGTTACGACAAGTCGCGAGGCTACACCTTC
>NA|NA|TRBV5-1|TRBJ2-1
CASSFEYEQFF
TGCGCCAGCAGCTTTGAGTATGAGCAGTTCTTC
>NA|few|TRBV5-4|TRBJ2-1
CASSGKPRGNNNEQFF
TGTGCCAGCAGCGGAAAACCCCGGGGGAACAACAATGAGCAGTTCTTC
>NA|NA|TRBV6-4|TRBJ2-2
CASRPSGNTGELFF
TGTGCCAGCAGACCCTCGGGGAACACCGGGGAGCTGTTTTTT
>TRBD1|NA|TRBV6-1|TRBJ1-2
CASSRSGTVYGYTF
TGTGCCAGCAGTCGCTCCGGGACAGTCTATGGCTACACCTTC
>NA|NA|TRBV29-1|TRBJ1-2
CSAKGNNYGYTF
TGCAGCGCGAAGGGGAATAACTATGGCTACACCTTC
>TRBD1|NA|TRBV10-3|TRBJ1-4
CAIGTGIAGEKLFF
TGTGCCATCGGGACAGGGATAGCAGGGGAAAAACTGTTTTTT
>TRBD2|NA|TRBV9|TRBJ2-3
CASSVGTSGRKDTQYF
TGTGCCAGCAGCGTAGGGACTAGCGGGAGAAAGGATACGCAGTATTTT
>TRBD1|NA|TRBV7-3|TRBJ2-2
CASRSGQGNTGELFF
TGTGCCAGCAGGTCGGGACAGGGGAACACCGGGGAGCTGTTTTTT
>NA|NA|TRBV19|TRBJ1-5
CASSIDPQQGFEKNQPQHF
TGTGCCAGTAGTATAGACCCACAGCAGGGTTTTGAGAAAAATCAGCCCCAGCATTTT
>NA|NA|TRBV5-5|TRBJ2-2
CASSFLQGHTGELFF
TGTGCCAGCAGCTTTTTACAGGGTCACACCGGGGAGCTGTTTTTT
>NA|NA|TRBV28|TRBJ1-5
CASSHNQPQHF
TGTGCCAGCAGCCATAATCAGCCCCAGCATTTT
>NA|NA|TRBV19|TRBJ1-6
CASSSSGYNSPLHF
TGTGCCAGTAGTTCATCAGGGTATAATTCACCCCTCCACTTT
>TRBD1|NA|TRBV6-1|TRBJ1-2
CASSAQTGRYGYTF
TGTGCCAGCAGTGCCCAGACAGGGAGATATGGCTACACCTTC
>TRBD1|NA|TRBV23-1|TRBJ2-4
CASSQKIARQGDKNIQYF
TGCGCCAGCAGTCAAAAAATAGCGCGACAGGGAGACAAAAACATTCAGTACTTC
>NA|NA|TRBV6-4|TRBJ2-3
CASSDAADTQYF
TGTGCCAGCAGTGACGCCGCGGATACGCAGTATTTT
>NA|NA|TRBV5-1|TRBJ2-5
CASSLAFKGETQYF
TGCGCCAGCAGCTTGGCCTTCAAGGGGGAGACCCAGTACTTC